Listed here are 9 T cell receptor beta chains from one sample, sequenced in a study of blood T cell repertoires in COVID-19. The assay was immunoSEQ multiplex PCR, and TCRdb's table has in-frame clones only and misses some. Altogether about 380,000 clones are present, more than 65% being singletons, with the ten largest covering more than 0.85%. The specimen sequenced was peripheral blood. The source is a human donor with acute or convalescent COVID-19. The donor label of this sample is uncertain.

CDR3 nucleotides: TGTGCCAGCAGTCAAACAGGGCTGAATGAAAAACTGTTTTTT. Translation gives CASSQTGLNEKLFF. The genes are TRBV2 and TRBJ1-4, with D perhaps matching TRBD1 (6 bases). Germline V CDR1 and CDR2: SNHLY, FYNNEI. The V end lost 5 bases, the J end lost 5 bases, and 12 bases lay between the germline ends. This CDR3 is built from 14 residues. Full variable domain (rest looked up from reference TRBV2 and TRBJ1-4): EPEVTQTPSHQVTQMGQEVILRCVPISNHLYFYWYRQILGQKVEFLVSFYNNEISEKSEIFDDQFSVERPDGSNFTLKIRSTKLEDSAMYFCASSQTGLNEKLFFGSGTQLSVL.

The J gene is TRBJ1-1, the V gene TRBV28; D is possibly TRBD1 (5 bases). This CDR3 comprises 13 residues. Trimming stripped 7 bases from V and 5 bases from J, with 14 bases between. Germline CDR1 reads MDHEN; CDR2 reads SYDVKM. The CDR3 DNA is TGTGCCAGCACCCTTGGGGGGAGGACTGAAGCTTTCTTT. Protein product: CASTLGGRTEAFF.

The chain carries TRBV5-1 and TRBJ1-6; D perhaps matches TRBD1 (6 bases). The CDR3 totals 15 residues. Germline CDR1 is SGHRS and CDR2 is YFSETQ. Trimming removed 1 base from V and 9 bases from J, with 14 bases in between. The CDR3 coding sequence is TGCGCCAGCAGCTTGAAACTGGGGGCCGTTTCACCCCTCCACTTT. Amino acid sequence: CASSLKLGAVSPLHF. Complete variable domain (other parts from reference TRBV5-1 and TRBJ1-6): KAGVTQTPRYLIKTRGQQVTLSCSPISGHRSVSWYQQTPGQGLQFLFEYFSETQRNKGNFPGRFSGRQFSNSRSEMNVSTLELGDSALYLCASSLKLGAVSPLHFGNGTRLTVT.

This clone was recorded a few times. The chain's CDR3 is CASSLLGPMNTEAFF. The CDR3 nucleotides are TGCGCCAGCAGCTTGCTCGGTCCCATGAACACTGAAGCTTTCTTT. V usage is TRBV5-1 and J usage is TRBJ1-1; D gene unclear. Per germline, CDR1 SGHRS and CDR2 YFSETQ. CDR3 length: 15 residues. Between the trimmed V and J ends, which lost 1 base and 0 bases, there was a span of 10 bases.

The V gene is TRBV11-3, the J gene TRBJ2-2; 8 nucleotides line up with TRBD2. Trimming removed 1 base from V and 5 bases from J; junction bases left unmatched: 3. Per germline, CDR1 SGHNT and CDR2 YENEEA. This CDR3 contains 15 residues. CDR3 in amino acids: CASSLVRGGTGELFF. The CDR3, as DNA: TGTGCCAGCAGCTTAGTCCGGGGGGGAACCGGGGAGCTGTTTTTT.

The gene calls are TRBV5-4 and TRBJ1-1, with a possible D match to TRBD1 (6 bases). The CDR3 runs 15 residues. Germline V lookup: CDR1 SGHNT, CDR2 YYREEE (reference sequence). Trimming removed 2 bases from V and 3 bases from J, with 14 bases in between. Here the CDR3 reads CASSLAGHDYTEAFF. Here the CDR3 DNA reads TGTGCCAGCAGCTTAGCGGGACATGATTACACTGAAGCTTTCTTT.

The chain recombines TRBV5-1 with TRBJ2-5; 8 nucleotides match TRBD1. With V trimmed by 6 bases and J by 4 bases, 11 bases remained unmatched. CDR1 and CDR2 (germline): SGHRS, YFSETQ. The CDR3 spans 15 residues. The CDR3 sequence is CASTKRTGRIETQYF. In DNA form, the CDR3 reads TGCGCCAGCACGAAAAGGACAGGGAGGATAGAGACCCAGTACTTC.

This clone was observed a single time. The rearrangement uses TRBV7-8 and TRBJ2-1; the D gene is possibly TRBD2 (6 bases). The CDR3 runs to 15 residues. The germline V gene has CDR1 SGHVS and CDR2 FQNEAQ. V lost 2 bases and J lost 2, with 10 bases in between. In nucleotides, the CDR3 is TGTGCCAGCAGCTTACGGGGACTCACCTACAATGAGCAGTTCTTC. It yields the protein CASSLRGLTYNEQFF. Based on the CDR3 plus reference TRBV7-8 and TRBJ2-1, the full variable domain is GAGVSQSPRYKVAKRGQDVALRCDPISGHVSLFWYQQALGQGPEFLTYFQNEAQLDKSGLPSDRFFAERPEGSVSTLKIQRTQQEDSAVYLCASSLRGLTYNEQFFGPGTRLTVL.

This chain uses TRBV6-6 with TRBJ1-3; weak D call: TRBD1 (6 bases). The CDR3 length is 15 residues. Germline V gives CDR1 MNHNY, CDR2 SVGAGI (reference sequence). V was trimmed by 2 bases and J by 1 base, leaving 9 bases between them. DNA of the CDR3: TGTGCCAGCAGTTACGGGACATCTTCTGGAAACACCATATATTTT. Its protein product is CASSYGTSSGNTIYF.